This TCR beta chain was observed in a study of T cells expressing NK-cell markers. Using the 5' RACE reads, TCRdb records one entry per CDR3 protein without DNA. The table for this sample gives roughly 390,000 distinct CDR3 sequences. The CDR3 runs to 16 residues. The germline gives CDR1 SGHRS, CDR2 YFSETQ. The rearrangement uses TRBV5-1 and TRBJ2-1; TCRdb lists TRBD2, though no DNA is available to test this call. This clonotype originated in a woman aged 50 to 60 in good health. Sequencing was performed on blood T cells: a sorted CD56 or NKG2C T cell subset, CD4+ or CD8+ T cells, or bulk PBMC T cells (not recorded which). This CDR3 reads CASSAGTVRDYNEQFF.